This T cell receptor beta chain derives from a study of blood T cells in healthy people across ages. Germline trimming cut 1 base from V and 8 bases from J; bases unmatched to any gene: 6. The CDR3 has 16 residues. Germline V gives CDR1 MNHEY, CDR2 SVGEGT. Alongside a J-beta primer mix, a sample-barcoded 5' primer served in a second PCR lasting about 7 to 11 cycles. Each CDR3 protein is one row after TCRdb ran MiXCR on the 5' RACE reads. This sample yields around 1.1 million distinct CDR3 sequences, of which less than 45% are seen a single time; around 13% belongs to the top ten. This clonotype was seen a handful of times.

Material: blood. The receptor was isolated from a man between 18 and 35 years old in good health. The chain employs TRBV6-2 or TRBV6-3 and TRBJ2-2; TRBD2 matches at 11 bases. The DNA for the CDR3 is TGTGCCAGCAGTTACTTGGGACTAGCGGCCATGGGGGAGCTGTTTTTT. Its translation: CASSYLGLAAMGELFF.